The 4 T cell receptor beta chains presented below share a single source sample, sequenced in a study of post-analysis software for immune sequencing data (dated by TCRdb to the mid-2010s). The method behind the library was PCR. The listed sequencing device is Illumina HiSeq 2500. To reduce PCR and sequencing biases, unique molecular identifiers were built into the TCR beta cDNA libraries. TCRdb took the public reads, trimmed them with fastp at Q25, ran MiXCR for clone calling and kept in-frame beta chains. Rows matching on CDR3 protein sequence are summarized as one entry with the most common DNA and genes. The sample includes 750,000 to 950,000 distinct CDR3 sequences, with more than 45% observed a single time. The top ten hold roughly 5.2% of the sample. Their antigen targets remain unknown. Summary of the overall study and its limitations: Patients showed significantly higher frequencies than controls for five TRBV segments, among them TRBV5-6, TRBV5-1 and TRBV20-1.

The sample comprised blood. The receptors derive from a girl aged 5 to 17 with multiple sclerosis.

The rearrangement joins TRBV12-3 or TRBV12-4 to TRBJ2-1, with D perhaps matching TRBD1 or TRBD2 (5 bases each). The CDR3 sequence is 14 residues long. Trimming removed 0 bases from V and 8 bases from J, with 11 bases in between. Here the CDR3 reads CASSLAGRRDEQFF. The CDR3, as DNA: TGTGCCAGCAGTTTAGCGGGGCGGCGGGATGAGCAGTTCTTC.

The CDR3 DNA reads as TGTGCCAGCAGCCCCCCAGTGCCCCTAAAGTACAATGAGCAGTTCTTC. Residues: CASSPPVPLKYNEQFF. The chain combines TRBV28 with TRBJ2-1, with no clear D. Trimming stripped 6 bases from V and 4 bases from J, with 19 bases between. The length of the CDR3 is 16 residues. CDR1 is MDHEN and CDR2 is SYDVKM in the germline V gene.

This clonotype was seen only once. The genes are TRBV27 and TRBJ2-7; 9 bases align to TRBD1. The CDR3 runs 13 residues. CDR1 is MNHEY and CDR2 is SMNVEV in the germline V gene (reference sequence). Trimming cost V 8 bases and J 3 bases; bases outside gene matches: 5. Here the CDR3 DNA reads TGTGCCAGCGGCCCGGACAGGGGCTACGAGCAGTACTTC. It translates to CASGPDRGYEQYF.

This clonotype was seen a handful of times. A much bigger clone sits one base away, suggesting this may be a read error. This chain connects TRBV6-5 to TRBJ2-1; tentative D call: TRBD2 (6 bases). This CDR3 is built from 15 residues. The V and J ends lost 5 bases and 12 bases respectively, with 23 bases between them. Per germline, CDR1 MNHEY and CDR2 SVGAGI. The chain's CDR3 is CASSPRFLPPGGQFF. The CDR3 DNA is TGTGCCAGCAGTCCAAGATTTTTACCGCCCGGGGGGCAGTTCTTC.